The T cell receptor (beta chain) under discussion was sequenced for a study of beta chain features in type 1 diabetes. Study results and caveats: TCRB CDR3s were moderately but significantly shorter in Type 1 diabetes patients in all four CD4+ subsets. A pattern of fewer insertions and more deletions at VDJ junctions was seen in type 1 diabetes patients. For patients, the naive, central memory and Treg TCRB repertoires appeared more alike than for healthy donors. Overrepresentation of cells with high TCR expression could result from cDNA sequencing.

Germline V lookup: CDR1 SGHRS, CDR2 YFSETQ. The V and J ends lost 3 bases and 4 bases respectively, with 13 bases between them. The CDR3 contains 14 residues. Concerning this clone itself: Its antigen is as yet unknown.

cDNA synthesis used the whole RNA isolate, giving expressed TCRB sequences. Some clones are missing from TCRdb's copy, which holds only in-frame ones; the method was immunoSEQ multiplex PCR. In the table there are over 150,000 clones, 6.5% to 10% of which are singletons. The TCR was taken from a woman between 18 and 29 years old with type 1 diabetes. The specimen sequenced was central memory CD4+ T cells from blood. The V call is TRBV5-1, the J call TRBJ1-1; D is unclear. Here the CDR3 DNA reads TGCGCCAGCAGCTCCTCGGGCGGGTTCACTGAAGCTTTCTTT. As protein: CASSSSGGFTEAFF.